The rows below give T cell receptor beta chains drawn from one sample of a study of Ad26.COV2.S vaccination and SARS-CoV-2 variants. Using immunoSEQ multiplex PCR, the repertoire was profiled, and TCRdb retains in-frame clones only, with some absent. The data hold 300,000 to 400,000 clones, with 92% observed a single time. The starting material was peripheral blood, obtained after recovery from COVID-19. These receptor sequences come from a human donor who had recovered from COVID-19. CDR3s include the opening cysteine and the closing phenylalanine or tryptophan. The order of the fields is J gene, D gene, V gene, clone size, CDR3 protein, CDR3 DNA. A D gene is named only where the DNA matches it firmly. A row's size may be missing; if present it is once, few, many or a size class.

TRBJ2-2	TRBD2	TRBV11-3	NA	CASSQGLGKNTGELFF	TGTGCCAGCAGCCAAGGACTAGGAAAGAACACCGGGGAGCTGTTTTTT
TRBJ1-5	TRBD1	TRBV3-1/TRBV3-2	NA	CASSQDNPQGAGQPQHF	TGTGCCAGCAGCCAAGATAACCCCCAGGGGGCTGGTCAGCCCCAGCATTTT
TRBJ1-2	NA	TRBV12-3/TRBV12-4	few	CASSFKGRYGYTF	TGTGCCAGCAGTTTCAAGGGACGCTATGGCTACACCTTC
TRBJ1-2	NA	TRBV19	NA	CASSISVSWITNYGYTF	TGTGCCAGTAGTATATCCGTTTCGTGGATTACTAACTATGGCTACACCTTC
TRBJ1-3	NA	TRBV7-9	once	CASSDTGSSGNTIYF	TGTGCCAGCAGCGATACAGGGAGCTCTGGAAACACCATATATTTT
TRBJ1-4	NA	TRBV4-3	NA	CASSQDWARNEKLFF	TGCGCCAGCAGCCAAGATTGGGCAAGGAATGAAAAACTGTTTTTT
TRBJ1-2	NA	TRBV9	NA	CASSVSDQRGYTF	TGTGCCAGCAGCGTAAGTGACCAGCGGGGCTACACCTTC
TRBJ2-7	NA	TRBV18	NA	CASSPATAPYEQYF	TGTGCCAGCTCACCAGCCACAGCCCCCTACGAGCAGTACTTC
TRBJ1-2	NA	TRBV2	NA	CASRDIRYGYTF	TGTGCCAGCAGAGACATCCGTTATGGCTACACCTTC
TRBJ2-3	TRBD2	TRBV9	NA	CASSYTSGGVTDTQYF	TGTGCCAGCAGCTATACTAGCGGGGGCGTCACAGATACGCAGTATTTT
TRBJ1-1	NA	TRBV19	NA	CASSIGQANTEAFF	TGTGCCAGTAGTATCGGCCAGGCTAACACTGAAGCTTTCTTT
TRBJ2-6	TRBD2	TRBV7-2	NA	CASSLGGSSGANVLTF	TGTGCCAGCAGCCTCGGGGGGAGCTCTGGGGCCAACGTCCTGACTTTC
TRBJ1-1	NA	TRBV19	NA	CASRVLWGDTEAFF	TGTGCCAGTAGAGTATTGTGGGGAGACACTGAAGCTTTCTTT